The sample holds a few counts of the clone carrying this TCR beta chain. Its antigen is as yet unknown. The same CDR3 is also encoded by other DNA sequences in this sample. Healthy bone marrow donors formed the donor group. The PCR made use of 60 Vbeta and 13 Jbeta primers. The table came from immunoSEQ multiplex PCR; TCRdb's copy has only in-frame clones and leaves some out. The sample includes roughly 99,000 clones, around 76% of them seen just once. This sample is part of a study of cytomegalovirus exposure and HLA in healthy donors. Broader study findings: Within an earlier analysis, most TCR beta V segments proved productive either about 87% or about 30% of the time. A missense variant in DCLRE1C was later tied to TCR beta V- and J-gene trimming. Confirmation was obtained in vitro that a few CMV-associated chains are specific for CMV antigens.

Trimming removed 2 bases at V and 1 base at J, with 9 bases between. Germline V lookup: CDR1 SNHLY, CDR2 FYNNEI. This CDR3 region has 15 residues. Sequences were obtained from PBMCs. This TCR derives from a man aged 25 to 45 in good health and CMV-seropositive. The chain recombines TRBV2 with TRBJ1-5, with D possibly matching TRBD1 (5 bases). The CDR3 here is CASSELGGSNQPQHF. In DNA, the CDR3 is TGTGCCAGCAGTGAACTCGGGGGGAGCAATCAGCCCCAGCATTTT.